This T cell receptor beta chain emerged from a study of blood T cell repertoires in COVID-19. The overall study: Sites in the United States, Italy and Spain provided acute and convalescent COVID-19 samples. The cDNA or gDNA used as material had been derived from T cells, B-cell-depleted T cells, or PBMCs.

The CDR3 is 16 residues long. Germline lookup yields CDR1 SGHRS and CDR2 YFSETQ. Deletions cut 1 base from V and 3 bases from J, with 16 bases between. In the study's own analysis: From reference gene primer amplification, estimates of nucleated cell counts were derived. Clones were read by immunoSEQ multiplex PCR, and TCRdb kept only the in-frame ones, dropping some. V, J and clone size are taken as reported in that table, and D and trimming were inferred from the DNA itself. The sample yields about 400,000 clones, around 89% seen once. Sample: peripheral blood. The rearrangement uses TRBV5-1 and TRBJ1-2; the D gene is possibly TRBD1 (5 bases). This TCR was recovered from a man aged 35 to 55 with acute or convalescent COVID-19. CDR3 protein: CASSLTTGPGDYGYTF. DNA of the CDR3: TGCGCCAGCAGCTTGACAACAGGCCCCGGTGACTATGGCTACACCTTC.